The present entry profiles one T cell receptor beta chain with its context. This entry belongs to a study of blood T cell repertoires in COVID-19. Study background: COVID-19 samples from acute and convalescent phases originated in the United States, Italy and Spain.

The germline V and J ends were trimmed by 6 bases and 0 bases, with 11 bases remaining between them. CDR3 size: 14 residues. Germline-derived CDR1 and CDR2 are SNHLY and FYNNEI. Authors' processing steps: Estimated nucleated cell counts came from reference gene primer amplification. Repertoires were generated with immunoSEQ multiplex PCR, while TCRdb's copy carries only in-frame clones and drops some. D and trimming come from the DNA, and the V and J calls and clone size come from that table. The table shows approximately 250,000 clones, with 91% occurring only once. The age range of participants was about 18 to 100 years, with residence in under 25 US areas.

This chain uses TRBV2 with TRBJ1-2; TRBD1 might be the D (5 bases). This clonotype originated in a man aged 35-49 years who had been exposed to COVID-19. The sequencing sample was made of PBMCs or T cells enriched from blood (not recorded which). CDR3 bases: TGTGCCAGCAGCCCGGGACTGCCTAACTATGGCTACACCTTC. Translating it yields CASSPGLPNYGYTF.